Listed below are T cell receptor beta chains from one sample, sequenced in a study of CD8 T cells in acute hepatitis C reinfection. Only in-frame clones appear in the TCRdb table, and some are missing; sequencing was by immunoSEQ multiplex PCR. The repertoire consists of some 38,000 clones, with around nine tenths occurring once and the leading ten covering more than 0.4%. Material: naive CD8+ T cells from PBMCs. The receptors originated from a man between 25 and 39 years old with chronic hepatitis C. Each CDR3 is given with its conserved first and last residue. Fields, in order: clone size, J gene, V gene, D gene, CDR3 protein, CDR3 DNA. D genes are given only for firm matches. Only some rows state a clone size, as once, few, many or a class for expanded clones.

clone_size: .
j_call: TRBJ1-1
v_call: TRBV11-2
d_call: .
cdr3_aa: CASSLLGRGLGDTEAFF
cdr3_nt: TGTGCCAGCAGCTTACTGGGCCGGGGGCTGGGTGACACTGAAGCTTTCTTT

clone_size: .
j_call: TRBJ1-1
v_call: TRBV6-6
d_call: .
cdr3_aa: CASSYSWGKEAFF
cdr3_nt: TGTGCCAGCAGTTACTCCTGGGGCAAAGAAGCTTTCTTT

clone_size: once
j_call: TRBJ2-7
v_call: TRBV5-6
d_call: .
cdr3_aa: CASSLQHEQYF
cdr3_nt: TGTGCCAGCAGCCTCCAACACGAGCAGTACTTC

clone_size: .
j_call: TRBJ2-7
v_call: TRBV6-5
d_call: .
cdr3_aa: CASSYGSTEGYEQYF
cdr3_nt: TGTGCCAGCAGTTACGGATCGACGGAGGGGTACGAGCAGTACTTC

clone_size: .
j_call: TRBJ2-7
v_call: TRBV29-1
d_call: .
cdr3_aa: CSVMVADSYEQYF
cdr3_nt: TGCAGCGTTATGGTAGCAGATTCCTACGAGCAGTACTTC

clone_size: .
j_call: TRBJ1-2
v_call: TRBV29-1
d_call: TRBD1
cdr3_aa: CSVKGDREGYTF
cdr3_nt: TGCAGCGTAAAGGGGGACAGGGAAGGCTACACCTTC

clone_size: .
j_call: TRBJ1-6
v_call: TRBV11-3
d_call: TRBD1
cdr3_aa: CASSSVPGQGKTLHF
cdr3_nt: TGTGCCAGCAGCTCGGTCCCGGGACAGGGAAAGACCCTCCACTTT

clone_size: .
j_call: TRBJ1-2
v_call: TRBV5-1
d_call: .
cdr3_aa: CASSLTIETNYGYTF
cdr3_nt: TGCGCCAGCAGCTTGACCATCGAAACCAACTATGGCTACACCTTC

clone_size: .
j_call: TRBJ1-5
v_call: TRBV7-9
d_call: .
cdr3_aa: CASSLEGQPQHF
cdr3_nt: TGTGCCAGCAGCTTAGAAGGGCAGCCCCAGCATTTT

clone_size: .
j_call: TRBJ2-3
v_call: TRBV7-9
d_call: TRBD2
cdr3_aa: CASSLGGGGGDTQYF
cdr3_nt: TGTGCCAGCAGCTTAGGGGGCGGGGGTGGAGATACGCAGTATTTT

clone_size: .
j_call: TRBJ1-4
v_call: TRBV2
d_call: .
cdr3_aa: CASSGRPWDEKLFF
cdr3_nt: TGTGCCAGCAGTGGTAGGCCTTGGGATGAAAAACTGTTTTTT

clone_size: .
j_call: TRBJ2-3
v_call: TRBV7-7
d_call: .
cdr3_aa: CASSRGGGLGDTQYF
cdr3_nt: TGTGCTAGCTCCCGAGGGGGGGGGCTGGGAGATACGCAGTATTTT

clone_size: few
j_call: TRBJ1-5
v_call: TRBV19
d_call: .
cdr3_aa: CASSNEVFGGRQPQHF
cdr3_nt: TGTGCCAGTAGTAACGAAGTTTTCGGGGGCCGTCAGCCCCAGCATTTT

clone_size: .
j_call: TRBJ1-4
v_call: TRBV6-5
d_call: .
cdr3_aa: CASSYGRNEKLFF
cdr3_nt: TGTGCCAGCAGTTACGGTCGGAATGAAAAACTGTTTTTT

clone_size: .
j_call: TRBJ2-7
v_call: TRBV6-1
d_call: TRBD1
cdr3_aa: CASSEAGQGNEQYF
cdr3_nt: TGTGCCAGCAGTGAAGCAGGACAGGGTAACGAGCAGTACTTC

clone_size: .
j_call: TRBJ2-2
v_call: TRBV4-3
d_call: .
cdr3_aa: CASSQDPGANTGELFF
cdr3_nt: TGCGCCAGCAGCCAAGATCCGGGGGCGAACACCGGGGAGCTGTTTTTT

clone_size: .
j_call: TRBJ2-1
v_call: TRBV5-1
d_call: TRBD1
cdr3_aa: CASSSRTGGLYNEQFF
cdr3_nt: TGCGCCAGCAGCTCGCGGACAGGGGGCCTTTACAATGAGCAGTTCTTC

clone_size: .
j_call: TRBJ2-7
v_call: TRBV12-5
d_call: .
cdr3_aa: CASRSLGEQYF
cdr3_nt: TGTGCTAGCCGATCATTGGGCGAGCAGTACTTC

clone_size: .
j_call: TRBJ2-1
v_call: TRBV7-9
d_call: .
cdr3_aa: CASTSFPDPGYNEQFF
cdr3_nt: TGTGCCAGCACCAGTTTTCCGGACCCCGGGTACAATGAGCAGTTCTTC

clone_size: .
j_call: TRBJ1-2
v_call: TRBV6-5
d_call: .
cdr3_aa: CASTLLSGHQGYTF
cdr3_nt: TGTGCCAGCACTCTTCTGAGCGGACACCAGGGCTACACCTTC

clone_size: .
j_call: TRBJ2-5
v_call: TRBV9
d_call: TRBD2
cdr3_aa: CASSEAGGREETQYF
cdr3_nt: TGTGCCAGCAGCGAGGCGGGAGGTCGGGAAGAGACCCAGTACTTC

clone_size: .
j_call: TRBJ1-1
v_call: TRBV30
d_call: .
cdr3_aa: CAWSPLAGLMNTEAFF
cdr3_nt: TGTGCCTGGAGTCCCCTTGCAGGACTTATGAACACTGAAGCTTTCTTT

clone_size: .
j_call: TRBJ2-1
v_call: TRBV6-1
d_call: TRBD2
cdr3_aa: CASNFEPGTSNEQFF
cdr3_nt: TGTGCCAGCAACTTTGAACCCGGGACTAGTAATGAGCAGTTCTTC

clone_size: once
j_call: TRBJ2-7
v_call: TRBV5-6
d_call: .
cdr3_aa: CASSFTTLQQYF
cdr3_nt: TGTGCCAGCAGCTTTACAACCTTGCAGCAGTACTTC

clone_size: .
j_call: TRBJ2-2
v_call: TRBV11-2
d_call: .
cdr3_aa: CASSSPIVAANTGELFF
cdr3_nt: TGTGCCAGCAGCTCCCCTATAGTAGCCGCGAACACCGGGGAGCTGTTTTTT